The 10 T cell receptor beta chains presented below share a single source sample, sequenced in a study of T-cell memory formation after mild COVID-19. Using its own MiXCR run on the 5' RACE reads, TCRdb lists one record per CDR3 protein. The table lists 150,000 to 200,000 distinct CDR3 sequences, roughly 31% of them singletons, with about 11% in the top ten. The sample comprised PBMCs or a T cell subset sorted from them (not recorded which). The source of these receptors is an adult woman who had mild COVID-19 (a few samples of this study predate the infection). Cell type and time point are not known.

This clonotype appeared a few times. V gene TRBV7-3 combines with J gene TRBJ2-5; D tentatively fits TRBD1 or TRBD2 (5 bases each). CDR3 length equals 18 residues. In germline, CDR1 is SGHTA, CDR2 FQGTGA. The V gene lost 2 bases and the J gene lost 2 bases, with 21 bases spanning the gap. The CDR3 is CASSLLPAGREGQETQYF. Here the CDR3 DNA reads TGTGCCAGCAGCTTACTTCCGGCAGGGCGCGAGGGGCAAGAGACCCAGTACTTC.

V gene TRBV20-1 combines with J gene TRBJ2-4, with D maybe TRBD1 (6 bases). Between the trimmed V and J ends, which lost 7 bases and 0 bases, there was a span of 13 bases. This CDR3 contains 14 residues. CDR1 DFQATT and CDR2 SNEGSKA come from the germline V gene (reference sequence). CDR3 protein: CSVPDSLAKNIQYF. The CDR3 DNA reads as TGCAGTGTTCCGGACAGCCTAGCCAAAAACATTCAGTACTTC.

This clonotype was detected a few times. V gene TRBV6-1 combines with J gene TRBJ2-5, with D possibly matching TRBD1 (5 bases). Germline assignment: CDR1 MNHNS and CDR2 SASEGT. V was pared by 5 bases and J by 4 bases, with 20 bases between. The CDR3 runs 16 residues. Here the CDR3 DNA reads TGTGCCAGCAGTTCAAGACAGACGCGGAATCGAGAGACCCAGTACTTC. Translation gives CASSSRQTRNRETQYF.

The chain employs TRBV6-1 and TRBJ1-2, with TRBD1 as a possible D gene (5 bases). V shed 7 bases and J shed 3 bases, with 15 bases lying between them. In germline, CDR1 is MNHNS, CDR2 SASEGT. CDR3 length equals 14 residues. The DNA for the CDR3 is TGTGCCAGCATCAGGGCTACGGGATACTATGGCTACACCTTC. Its protein product is CASIRATGYYGYTF.

This clonotype is termed medium-sized. V gene TRBV30 combines with J gene TRBJ2-1; a weak D match, TRBD1 (5 bases). The CDR3 is 12 amino acids. CDR1 and CDR2 (germline): GTSNPN, SVGIG (reference sequence). V lost 4 bases and J lost 8, with 12 bases in between. The CDR3 region has the DNA TGTGCCTGGAATGTAGGGGTCGATGAGCAGTTCTTC. It is translated as CAWNVGVDEQFF.

V usage is TRBV15 and J usage is TRBJ1-6; the D is unclear. The CDR3 consists of 13 residues. With 3 bases removed from V and 13 bases from J, the gap between germline ends came to 13 bases. Germline V gene data show CDR1 as LNHNV and CDR2 as YYDKDF (reference sequence). The CDR3 loop reads CATSRDGLDPLHF. CDR3 DNA sequence: TGTGCCACCAGCAGGGACGGGTTAGATCCCCTCCACTTT. Combining the CDR3 with reference TRBV15 and TRBJ1-6 gives the whole variable domain DAMVIQNPRYQVTQFGKPVTLSCSQTLNHNVMYWYQQKSSQAPKLLFHYYDKDFNNEADTPDNFQSRRPNTSFCFLDIRSPGLGDTAMYLCATSRDGLDPLHFGNGTRLTVT.

This clonotype turned up a few times. The chain is built from TRBV7-2 and TRBJ1-5; a possible D gene is TRBD1 (6 bases). This CDR3 is built from 16 residues. CDR1 and CDR2 from the germline V gene are SGHTA and FQGNSA. V dropped 1 base and J dropped 4 bases, with 14 bases sitting between them. As DNA, the CDR3 is TGTGCCAGCAGCTTAGGGGGCCAGGGGATTAATCAGCCCCAGCATTTT. It specifies CASSLGGQGINQPQHF.

V gene TRBV24-1 combines with J gene TRBJ2-5, with no clear D. Germline V CDR1 and CDR2: KGHDR, SFDVKD. The germline V and J ends were trimmed by 5 bases and 3 bases, with 3 bases remaining between them. CDR3 length equals 11 residues. The CDR3 DNA reads as TGTGCCACCAGTGGTGAAGAGACCCAGTACTTC. It specifies CATSGEETQYF.

This chain links TRBV25-1 with TRBJ2-2, with unresolved D. V was pared by 3 bases and J by 8 bases, with 10 bases between. The germline CDR1 and CDR2 sequences are MGHDK and SYGVNS. CDR3 length: 13 amino acids. The CDR3 region has the DNA TGTGCCAGCAGTGACCTCCTGGGAGGGGAGCTGTTTTTT. It encodes CASSDLLGGELFF. The complete variable domain, with remaining parts taken from reference TRBV25-1 and TRBJ2-2, reads EADIYQTPRYLVIGTGKKITLECSQTMGHDKMYWYQQDPGMELHLIHYSYGVNSTEKGDLSSESTVSRIRTEHFPLTLESARPSHTSQYLCASSDLLGGELFFGEGSRLTVL.

This clonotype was seen more than once but under ten times. V gene TRBV7-9 combines with J gene TRBJ2-7; 14 bases map to TRBD2. Trimming took 3 bases from V and 0 from J; bases not matched to a gene: 13. Germline V gene data show CDR1 as SEHNR and CDR2 as FQNEAQ (reference sequence). The CDR3 loop spans 20 amino acids. The CDR3 DNA reads TGTGCCAGCAGCTTCCCAGGCGTGGGACTAGCGGGGGATAGCTCCTACGAGCAGTACTTC. Residues: CASSFPGVGLAGDSSYEQYF.